This entry describes one T cell receptor (beta chain). Cohorts were determined from participant-reported clinical history. Within 2 weeks before study entry, exposed participants met a COVID-19 case. V was cut by 4 bases and J by 0 bases, with 13 bases left in between. Germline CDR1 KGHSH, CDR2 LQKENI. The CDR3 has 16 amino acids. The table came from immunoSEQ multiplex PCR; TCRdb's copy has only in-frame clones and leaves some out. The sample holds about 280,000 clones, roughly 80% seen once. These data come from a study of blood T cell repertoires in COVID-19. The chain joins TRBV18 to TRBJ1-3; unclear D gene. The origin of this receptor is a man in his forties or fifties who had been exposed to COVID-19. Sequenced material: PBMCs or T cells enriched from blood (not recorded which). DNA for the CDR3: TGTGCCAGCTCACGGTTGGAAGGGAGCTCTGGAAACACCATATATTTT. Translated: CASSRLEGSSGNTIYF.